The present entry profiles one TCR beta chain with its context. Original methodology: Estimation of nucleated cell counts relied on the amplification of reference gene primers. Generated by immunoSEQ multiplex PCR, the TCRdb table keeps only in-frame clones and is missing some. V and J calls and clone size follow that table, whereas D and trimming were derived from the DNA. The table has roughly 320,000 clones, almost 85% seen once. This specimen comes from a study of blood T cell repertoires in COVID-19. In the study overall: The origin of the acute and convalescent COVID-19 samples was the United States, Italy and Spain. The analysed material was cDNA or gDNA that came from T cells, B-cell-depleted T cells, or PBMCs.

Germline V gene lookup returns CDR1 SEHNR and CDR2 FQNEAQ (reference sequence). CDR3 size: 12 residues. The V end lost 5 bases, the J end lost 8 bases, and 12 bases lay between the germline ends. The sequencing sample was made of peripheral blood. The chain joins TRBV7-9 to TRBJ1-2; a weak D match, TRBD1 (6 bases). The TCR originated in a human donor in a cohort sampled during active COVID-19. In DNA form, the CDR3 reads TGTGCCAGCAGCCCAGCAGGGGAAGGCTACACCTTC. Residues: CASSPAGEGYTF.